The 11 T cell receptor beta chains presented below share a single source sample, sequenced in a study of Graves' ophthalmopathy and Graves' hyperthyroidism. Amplification of the TCR beta CDR3 regions used RNA transcripts (as template). RT-PCR was first run with HTBI primers, then multiplex PCR in a second round. TCRdb reanalysed the multiplex PCR reads using MiXCR and keeps one entry per CDR3 protein. The sample yields 300,000 to 400,000 distinct CDR3 sequences, roughly a sixth seen once. Sequences were obtained from peripheral blood. Receptors originate from an adult man with Graves' ophthalmopathy.

In this sample, this clonotype turned up once. The V call is TRBV20-1, the J call TRBJ2-5, with TRBD1 identical over 10 bases. V dropped 4 bases and J dropped 0; count of bases not matched to a gene: 8. The germline V gene has CDR1 DFQATT and CDR2 SNEGSKA (reference sequence). This CDR3 has 16 residues. DNA for the CDR3: TGCAGTGCTATAGACCCGGGACAGGGGCACCAAGAGACCCAGTACTTC. Translation gives CSAIDPGQGHQETQYF.

This clonotype was observed at least ten times. This sequence joins TRBV11-2 and TRBJ1-6; no clear D. Germline CDR1 reads SGHAT; CDR2 reads FQNNGV. CDR3 length: 13 residues. Trimming pared 4 bases from V and 9 bases from J, leaving 10 bases between. This chain's CDR3 is CASSSREASPLHF. The CDR3 nucleotides read TGTGCCAGCAGCTCGAGGGAGGCTTCACCCCTCCACTTT. Complete variable domain (other parts from reference TRBV11-2 and TRBJ1-6): EAGVAQSPRYKIIEKRQSVAFWCNPISGHATLYWYQQILGQGPKLLIQFQNNGVVDDSQLPKDRFSAERLKGVDSTLKIQPAKLEDSAVYLCASSSREASPLHFGNGTRLTVT.

This clonotype has at least ten counts. V and J are TRBV6-5 and TRBJ2-7; D not resolved. The CDR3 totals 15 residues. CDR1 and CDR2 (germline): MNHEY, SVGAGI. The germline V and J ends were trimmed by 3 bases and 0 bases, with 12 bases remaining between them. CDR3 amino acids: CASSYEFPLSYEQYF. In DNA, the CDR3 is TGTGCCAGCAGTTATGAGTTCCCGCTCTCCTACGAGCAGTACTTC.

This clonotype was seen at least ten times. The gene calls are TRBV7-8 and TRBJ1-2; the D is unclear. The V end was cut by 2 bases, the J end by 8 bases, with 21 bases between. CDR1 and CDR2 from the germline V gene are SGHVS and FQNEAQ. This CDR3 is built from 16 residues. The CDR3 spells CASSLFSGSETGGYTF. CDR3 sequence (DNA): TGTGCCAGCAGCTTATTTTCCGGTTCGGAAACGGGGGGCTACACCTTC.

This clonotype was seen at least ten times. Its ends do not fully match the called genes, so a read error is possible. V gene TRBV12-3 or TRBV12-4 combines with J gene TRBJ1-5; D uncertain. The CDR3 extends over 13 amino acids. In DNA form, the CDR3 reads TGTACCAGCAGCTTAGACGGGAATCAGCCCCAGCATTTT. Translating it yields CTSSLDGNQPQHF.

This clonotype was observed many times. The chain uses TRBV20-1 and TRBJ2-5; possible D gene TRBD1, 5 bases. The CDR3 runs to 14 residues. V was shortened by 3 bases and J by 2 bases, with 13 bases between the two germline ends. Germline loops: CDR1 DFQATT, CDR2 SNEGSKA (reference sequence). The CDR3 DNA reads TGCAGTGCTAGCAGACAGTCTAAACAAGAGACCCAGTACTTC. It specifies CSASRQSKQETQYF.

Ten or more counts support this clonotype. The chain is built from TRBV5-1 and TRBJ2-5; the D call may be TRBD1 or TRBD2 (5 bases each). The germline V gene encodes CDR1 SGHRS and CDR2 YFSETQ. The CDR3 has 14 amino acids. The V end lost 4 bases, the J end lost 7 bases, and 17 bases lay between the germline ends. The CDR3 nucleotides read TGCGCCAGCAGCCCGGGGACCTTGGGGAGGACCCAGTACTTC. It specifies CASSPGTLGRTQYF.

The chain combines TRBV29-1 with TRBJ2-7; D is possibly TRBD1 (6 bases). This CDR3 has 12 amino acids. In germline, CDR1 is SQVTM, CDR2 ANQGSEA. V was trimmed by 4 bases and J by 5 bases, leaving 12 bases between them. CDR3 nucleotides: TGCAGCGTTGGTGGACAGATCCACGAGCAGTACTTC. Its protein product is CSVGGQIHEQYF.

This clonotype was detected many times. The rearrangement links TRBV9 to TRBJ1-1, with no clear D. This CDR3 comprises 13 residues. Trimming shortened V by 3 bases and J by 0 bases, and 6 bases separated the two germline ends. CDR1 is SGDLS, CDR2 YYNGEE, per germline. The CDR3: CASSAWMNTEAFF. CDR3 coding DNA: TGTGCCAGCAGCGCGTGGATGAACACTGAAGCTTTCTTT.

This clonotype has ten or more counts. This rearrangement joins TRBV28 to TRBJ2-7, with 15 bases identical to TRBD2. Losses at the gene ends were 6 bases for V and 9 bases for J; bases not matched to a gene: 9. The CDR3 loop spans 15 amino acids. From germline, CDR1 is MDHEN and CDR2 SYDVKM. CDR3 DNA: TGTGCCAGCAGGCCCCGGACTAGCGGGGGGGCCGCGCAGTACTTC. This gives the protein CASRPRTSGGAAQYF.

This clonotype was detected many times. The chain joins TRBV29-1 to TRBJ2-7; no definite D call. Germline CDR1 SQVTM, CDR2 ANQGSEA. V was pared by 4 bases and J by 1 base, with 8 bases between. This CDR3 comprises 12 residues. Here the CDR3 DNA reads TGCAGCGTTGCTCCAGATTCCTACGAGCAGTACTTC. It specifies CSVAPDSYEQYF.